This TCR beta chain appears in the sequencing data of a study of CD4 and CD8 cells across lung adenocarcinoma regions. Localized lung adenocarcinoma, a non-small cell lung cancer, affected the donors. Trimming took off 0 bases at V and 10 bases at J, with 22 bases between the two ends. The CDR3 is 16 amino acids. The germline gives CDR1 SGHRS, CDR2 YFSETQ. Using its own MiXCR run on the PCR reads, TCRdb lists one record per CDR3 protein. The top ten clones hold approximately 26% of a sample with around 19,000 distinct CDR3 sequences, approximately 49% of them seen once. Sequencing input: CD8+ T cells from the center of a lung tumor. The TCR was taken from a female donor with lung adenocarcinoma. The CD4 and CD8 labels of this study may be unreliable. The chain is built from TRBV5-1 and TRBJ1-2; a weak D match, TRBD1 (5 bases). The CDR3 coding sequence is TGCGCCAGCAGCTTGGGGAATTATGGGCAGGGTAAACTCTACACCTTC. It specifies CASSLGNYGQGKLYTF.